What follows are 10 T cell receptor beta chains derived from one specimen sequenced in a study of long-term antiretroviral therapy in people with HIV. Sequencing relied on immunoSEQ assay v3.0, run at survey level. TCRdb's table, derived via immunoSEQ multiplex PCR, lists solely in-frame clones and lacks some. The table includes 30,000 to 40,000 clones, roughly four fifths detected once. Sequencing used unsorted PBMCs, obtained 0.3 years after starting antiretroviral therapy. These receptor sequences come from a young man with HIV.

The chain carries TRBV30 and TRBJ1-5, with unresolved D. The length of the CDR3 is 13 residues. Germline V gene sequence: CDR1 GTSNPN, CDR2 SVGIG (reference sequence). V lost 1 base to trimming and J lost 9 bases, with 13 bases between them. For the CDR3, the DNA is TGTGCCTGGAGTGCCGGGCTCTCAGGGCCCCAGCATTTT. This gives the protein CAWSAGLSGPQHF.

The chain has TRBV15 and TRBJ2-7; TRBD1 matches 8 bases. V dropped 5 bases and J dropped 0; count of bases not matched to a gene: 6. The CDR3 contains 15 residues. Per germline, CDR1 LNHNV and CDR2 YYDKDF (reference sequence). The CDR3 sequence: CATSGETGGSYEQYF. The CDR3, as DNA: TGTGCCACCAGCGGGGAAACAGGGGGCTCCTACGAGCAGTACTTC.

V gene TRBV29-1 combines with J gene TRBJ2-1; no clear D. The germline V and J ends were trimmed by 1 base and 3 bases, with 7 bases remaining between them. Germline values: CDR1 SQVTM, CDR2 ANQGSEA. This CDR3 is 13 amino acids long. The CDR3 spells CSVEGRYYNEQFF. In DNA, the CDR3 is TGCAGCGTTGAAGGGCGGTACTACAATGAGCAGTTCTTC.

The chain carries TRBV28 and TRBJ2-2, with a tentative D call TRBD1 (6 bases). V lost 3 bases and J lost 5, with 10 bases in between. Germline loops: CDR1 MDHEN, CDR2 SYDVKM. The length of the CDR3 is 14 residues. CDR3 bases: TGTGCCAGCAGTTTTGGGGGCTGGACCGGGGAGCTGTTTTTT. As protein: CASSFGGWTGELFF.

The V call is TRBV15, the J call TRBJ2-6; no reliable D call. Looked up from germline, CDR1 is LNHNV and CDR2 is YYDKDF (reference sequence). V was trimmed by 0 bases and J by 3 bases, leaving 9 bases between them. The CDR3 sequence is 16 residues long. The CDR3 DNA is TGTGCCACCAGCAGAGACCGTAATGGTGGGGCCAACGTCCTGACTTTC. This translates into CATSRDRNGGANVLTF.

The chain recombines TRBV30 with TRBJ2-2; the D is unclear. The CDR3 is 13 amino acids. Trimming left V 5 bases short and J 1 base short, with 8 bases between. Germline values: CDR1 GTSNPN, CDR2 SVGIG (reference sequence). The CDR3 region has the DNA TGTGCCTGGGGAGCAGAGAACACCGGGGAGCTGTTTTTT. It codes for CAWGAENTGELFF.

This clone came up a few times. The CDR3 DNA is TGTGCCAGCAGCCCATTAGCGTCGTTCACCACCAATGAGCAGTTCTTC. It specifies CASSPLASFTTNEQFF. The rearrangement uses TRBV7-3 and TRBJ2-1; possible D gene TRBD2, 5 bases. This CDR3 comprises 16 residues. With 5 bases removed from V and 6 bases from J, the gap between germline ends came to 20 bases. Germline CDR1 reads SGHTA; CDR2 reads FQGTGA.

V usage is TRBV27 and J usage is TRBJ2-1; the D is unclear. The V and J ends lost 5 bases and 2 bases respectively, with 7 bases between them. Germline CDR1 reads MNHEY; CDR2 reads SMNVEV (reference sequence). This CDR3 has 13 residues. The CDR3 reads CASSLPTYNEQFF. The CDR3, as DNA: TGTGCCAGCAGTCTACCCACCTACAATGAGCAGTTCTTC.

The rearrangement links TRBV7-9 to TRBJ2-5; D is perhaps TRBD1 or TRBD2 (5 bases each). Trimming took off 1 base at V and 2 bases at J, with 8 bases between the two ends. Germline V gene lookup returns CDR1 SEHNR and CDR2 FQNEAQ (reference sequence). The CDR3 has 14 residues. CDR3 sequence: CASSLVGVQETQYF. CDR3 in DNA: TGTGCCAGCAGCTTAGTGGGGGTTCAAGAGACCCAGTACTTC.

The chain carries TRBV6-5 and TRBJ2-1; the D is unclear. Germline lookup yields CDR1 MNHEY and CDR2 SVGAGI. Between the trimmed V and J ends, which lost 6 bases and 2 bases, there was a span of 5 bases. The CDR3 has 12 residues. CDR3 DNA sequence: TGTGCCAGCAGCCCCACCTACAATGAGCAGTTCTTC. It codes for CASSPTYNEQFF.